The 13 T cell receptor beta chains given below trace back to one sample, sequenced in a study of blood T cell repertoires in COVID-19. Using immunoSEQ multiplex PCR, the repertoire was profiled, and TCRdb retains in-frame clones only, with some absent. Of under 500,000 clones in the sample, approximately 90% were seen once. Sequenced material: peripheral blood. Receptor source: a woman aged 25 to 39 with acute or convalescent COVID-19.

The rearrangement joins TRBV25-1 to TRBJ2-7; D might be TRBD2 (5 bases). Trimming removed 2 bases from V and 2 bases from J, with 13 bases in between. The CDR3 covers 15 residues. Germline values: CDR1 MGHDK, CDR2 SYGVNS. CDR3 sequence: CASSEGGRVPYEQYF. In nucleotides, the CDR3 is TGTGCCAGCAGTGAAGGTGGGCGGGTTCCCTACGAGCAGTACTTC.

The chain joins TRBV2 to TRBJ1-2, with 7 bases lining up with TRBD1. The J segment lost 3 bases and the V segment lost 6 bases, leaving 10 bases of the junction unmatched. In germline, CDR1 is SNHLY, CDR2 FYNNEI. CDR3 size: 15 residues. The CDR3 spells CASRVGTATYYGYTF. DNA of the CDR3: TGTGCCAGCAGAGTGGGGACAGCTACCTACTATGGCTACACCTTC.

The CDR3 loop reads CASTTRDRNQPQHF. The CDR3 DNA reads as TGTGCCAGCACAACCCGGGACAGAAATCAGCCCCAGCATTTT. V is TRBV28 and J is TRBJ1-5; 7 bases fit TRBD1. The CDR3 has 14 amino acids. Germline CDR1 reads MDHEN; CDR2 reads SYDVKM. Trimming removed 7 bases from V and 4 bases from J; junction bases left unmatched: 7.

In its sample, this clone was seen once. The chain couples TRBV2 to TRBJ2-3; 9 nucleotides align to TRBD2. J was trimmed by 5 bases and V by 10 bases; bases with no gene match: 7. The CDR3 extends over 13 amino acids. CDR1 is SNHLY, CDR2 FYNNEI, per germline. This CDR3 reads CATRAGGLDTQYF. CDR3 DNA sequence: TGTGCCACCAGGGCGGGGGGGCTAGATACGCAGTATTTT.

V usage is TRBV29-1 and J usage is TRBJ2-2, with a possible D match to TRBD2 (6 bases). V dropped 3 bases and J dropped 10 bases, with 9 bases sitting between them. The germline CDR1 and CDR2 sequences are SQVTM and ANQGSEA. The CDR3 consists of 11 residues. CDR3 nucleotide sequence: TGCAGCGTTGAGGCGGGGACGGAGCTGTTTTTT. It codes for CSVEAGTELFF.

The chain recombines TRBV25-1 with TRBJ2-5; 8 positions agree with TRBD1. The CDR3 contains 16 residues. Germline CDR1 MGHDK, CDR2 SYGVNS. V lost 3 bases and J lost 4; bases outside the gene matches: 10. The CDR3 loop is CASSDLGQVLGETQYF. The DNA for the CDR3 is TGTGCCAGCAGTGATCTGGGACAGGTTTTAGGAGAGACCCAGTACTTC.

J is TRBJ2-2 and V is TRBV2, with TRBD2 identical over 8 bases. The CDR3 runs 15 residues. V trimming: 6 bases; J trimming: 2 bases; junction bases outside the gene matches: 5. From germline, CDR1 is SNHLY and CDR2 FYNNEI. CDR3: CASRTGGVNTGELFF. The CDR3 DNA reads TGTGCCAGCAGGACGGGGGGGGTAAACACCGGGGAGCTGTTTTTT.

V and J are TRBV19 and TRBJ1-4, with 7 bases fitting TRBD1. Trimming cost V 6 bases and J 7 bases; bases outside gene matches: 11. The CDR3 has 15 residues. Germline CDR1 and CDR2: LNHDA and SQIVND (reference sequence). This CDR3 is CASSPKGRGIEKLFF. The DNA of the CDR3 is TGTGCCAGTAGCCCAAAGGGCAGGGGGATTGAAAAACTGTTTTTT.

The chain is built from TRBV3-1 (or the pseudogene TRBV3-2) and TRBJ1-1; D is ambiguous. V lost 4 bases to trimming and J lost 0 bases, with 12 bases between them. Germline assignment: CDR1 LGHDT and CDR2 YNNKEL (reference sequence). This CDR3 comprises 15 residues. The CDR3 nucleotides read TGTGCCAGCAGCCGATGGGCCTGGCTGAACACTGAAGCTTTCTTT. Translated, it gives CASSRWAWLNTEAFF.

V gene TRBV4-2 combines with J gene TRBJ2-1; 9 nucleotides agree with TRBD1. Trimming cost V 0 bases and J 9 bases; bases outside gene matches: 6. The CDR3 contains 15 residues. CDR1 and CDR2 (germline): LGHNA, YNFKEQ. CDR3 bases: TGTGCCAGCAGCCAAGAGGGACAGGGTCTAGGTGAGCAGTTCTTC. Protein sequence: CASSQEGQGLGEQFF.

The genes are TRBV27 and TRBJ1-1, with a weak D call TRBD1 (5 bases). This CDR3 is 13 amino acids long. CDR1 and CDR2 (germline): MNHEY, SMNVEV (reference sequence). Trimming took 4 bases from V and 7 from J, leaving 13 bases between them. CDR3 sequence: CASSSRQSYEAFF. CDR3 in DNA: TGTGCCAGCAGTTCCAGACAGAGCTATGAAGCTTTCTTT.

V and J are TRBV5-1 and TRBJ1-1; D may be TRBD1 (6 bases). CDR1 SGHRS and CDR2 YFSETQ come from the germline V gene. Trimming left V 2 bases short and J 3 bases short, with 8 bases between. This CDR3 has 13 amino acids. The DNA of the CDR3 is TGCGCCAGCAGCTTACACAGGGACACTGAAGCTTTCTTT. Residues: CASSLHRDTEAFF.

V is TRBV18 and J is TRBJ2-5, with a weak D call TRBD1 (5 bases). Trimming removed 3 bases from V and 2 bases from J, with 13 bases in between. CDR1 KGHSH and CDR2 LQKENI come from the germline V gene. The CDR3 contains 15 residues. The CDR3 is CASSPMQGSQETQYF. CDR3 nucleotides: TGTGCCAGCTCACCTATGCAGGGATCTCAAGAGACCCAGTACTTC.